This T cell receptor beta chain was found in a study of T cells in Graves' hyperthyroidism and ophthalmopathy. Any patient presenting with uncontrolled infection, other autoimmune disease, pregnancy or lactation was left out. The study based diagnoses on clinical symptoms, serum thyroxine and TRAb, thyroid ultrasound and orbital computed tomography. This clonotype has a single count. CDR1 and CDR2 from the germline V gene are MNHEY and SMNVEV (reference sequence). Trimming left V 0 bases short and J 10 bases short, with 13 bases between. The CDR3 extends over 15 amino acids. TCR beta CDR3 region amplification was performed from RNA transcripts. HTBI primers were the set used in a first-round RT-PCR of the TCR CDR3. TCRdb redid the calling of the multiplex PCR reads with MiXCR, one entry per CDR3 protein. Altogether around 700,000 distinct CDR3 sequences are present, around 19% being singletons, with the ten largest covering 16%.

The source of this sequence is a woman aged 45-60 years with Graves' hyperthyroidism that later progressed to Graves' ophthalmopathy. The chain couples TRBV27 to TRBJ1-6; D possibly corresponds to TRBD1 (6 bases). Input material: blood. DNA of the CDR3: TGTGCCAGCAGTTTATCAACCACCGGGGGCTCACCCCTCCACTTT. Encoded protein: CASSLSTTGGSPLHF.